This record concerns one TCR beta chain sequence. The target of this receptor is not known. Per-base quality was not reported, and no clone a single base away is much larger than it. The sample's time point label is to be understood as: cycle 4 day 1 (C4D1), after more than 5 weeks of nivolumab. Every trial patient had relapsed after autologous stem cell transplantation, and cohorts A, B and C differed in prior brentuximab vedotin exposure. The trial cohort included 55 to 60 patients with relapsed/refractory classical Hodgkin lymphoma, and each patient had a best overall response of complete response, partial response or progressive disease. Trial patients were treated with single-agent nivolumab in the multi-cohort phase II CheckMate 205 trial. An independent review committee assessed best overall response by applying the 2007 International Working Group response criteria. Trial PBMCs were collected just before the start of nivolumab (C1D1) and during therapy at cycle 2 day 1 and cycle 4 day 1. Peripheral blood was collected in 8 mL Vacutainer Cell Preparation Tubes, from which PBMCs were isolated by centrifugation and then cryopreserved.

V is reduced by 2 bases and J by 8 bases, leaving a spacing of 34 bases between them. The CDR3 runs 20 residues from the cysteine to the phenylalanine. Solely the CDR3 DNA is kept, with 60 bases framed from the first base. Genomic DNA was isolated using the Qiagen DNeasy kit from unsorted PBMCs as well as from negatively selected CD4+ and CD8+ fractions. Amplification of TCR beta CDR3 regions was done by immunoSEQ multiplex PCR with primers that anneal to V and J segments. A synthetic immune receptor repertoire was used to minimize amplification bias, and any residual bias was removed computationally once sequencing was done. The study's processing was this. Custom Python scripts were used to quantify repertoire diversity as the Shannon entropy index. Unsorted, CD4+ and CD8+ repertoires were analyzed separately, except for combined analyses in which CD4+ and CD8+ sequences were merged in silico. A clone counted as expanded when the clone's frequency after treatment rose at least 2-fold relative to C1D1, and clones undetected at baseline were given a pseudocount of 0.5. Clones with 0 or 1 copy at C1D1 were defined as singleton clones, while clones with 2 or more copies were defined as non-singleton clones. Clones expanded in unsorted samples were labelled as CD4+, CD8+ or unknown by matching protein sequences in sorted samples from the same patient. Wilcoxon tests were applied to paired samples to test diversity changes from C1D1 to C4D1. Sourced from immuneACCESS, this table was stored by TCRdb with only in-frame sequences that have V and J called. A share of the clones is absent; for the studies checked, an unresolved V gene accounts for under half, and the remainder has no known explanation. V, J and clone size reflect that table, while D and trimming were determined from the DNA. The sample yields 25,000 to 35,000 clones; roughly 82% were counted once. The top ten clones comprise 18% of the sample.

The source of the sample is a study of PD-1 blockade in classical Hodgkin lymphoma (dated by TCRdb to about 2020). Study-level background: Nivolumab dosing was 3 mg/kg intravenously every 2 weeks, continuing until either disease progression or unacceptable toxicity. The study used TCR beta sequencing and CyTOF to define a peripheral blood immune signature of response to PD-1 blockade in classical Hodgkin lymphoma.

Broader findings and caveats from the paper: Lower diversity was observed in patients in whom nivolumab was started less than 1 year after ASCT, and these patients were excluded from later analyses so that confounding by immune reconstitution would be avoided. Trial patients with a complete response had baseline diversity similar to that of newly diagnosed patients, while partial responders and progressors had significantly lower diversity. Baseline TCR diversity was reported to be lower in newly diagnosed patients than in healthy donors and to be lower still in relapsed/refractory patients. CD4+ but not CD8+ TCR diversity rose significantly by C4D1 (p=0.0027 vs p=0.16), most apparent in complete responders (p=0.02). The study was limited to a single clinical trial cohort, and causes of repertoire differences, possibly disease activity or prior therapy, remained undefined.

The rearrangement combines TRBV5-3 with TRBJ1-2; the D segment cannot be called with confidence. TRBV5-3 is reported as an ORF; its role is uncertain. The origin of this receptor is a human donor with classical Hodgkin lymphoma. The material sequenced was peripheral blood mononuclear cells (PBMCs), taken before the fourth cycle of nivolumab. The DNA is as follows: TGTGCCAGAAGCTTACCCCCAGTCCAAGGCCCCTGTTACCCGCCCGCGGGCTACACCTTC. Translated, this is CARSLPPVQGPCYPPAGYTF.